The source of this T cell receptor beta chain is a study of cytomegalovirus exposure and HLA in healthy donors. General observations from the study: A few CMV-associated chains were confirmed in vitro to be specific for CMV antigens.

On this clone itself: The antigen is unknown.

Assay used: immunoSEQ multiplex PCR; TCRdb lists only in-frame clones, some missing. The sample yields about 95,000 clones, 85% seen once. V was cut by 2 bases and J by 4 bases, with 12 bases left in between. The CDR3 runs 14 residues. CDR1 and CDR2 from the germline V gene are GTSNPN and SVGIG (reference sequence). J is TRBJ1-5 and V is TRBV30; tentative D call: TRBD1 (5 bases). Specimen: PBMCs. The TCR sequence derives from a man aged 18 to 35 in good health and CMV-seropositive. CDR3 DNA: TGTGCCTGGAGTAAAGGGCAGGGAAATCAGCCCCAGCATTTT. Translation: CAWSKGQGNQPQHF. Full variable domain (missing parts from reference TRBV30 and TRBJ1-5): SQTIHQWPATLVQPVGSPLSLECTVEGTSNPNLYWYRQAAGRGLQLLFYSVGIGQISSEVPQNLSASRPQDRQFILSSKKLLLSDSGFYLCAWSKGQGNQPQHFGDGTRLSIL.